This TCR delta chain is drawn from a study of gamma-delta T cells after stem cell transplantation. Germline V gene sequence: CDR1 GEAIGNYY, CDR2 EKD. The ends lost 6 bases at V and 0 bases at J; junction bases unmatched: 21. This CDR3 spans 19 amino acids. This clone is deemed medium-sized. With CATT, TCRdb re-called clones from the RT-PCR reads. The table shows about 2,600 delta-chain clones, with around 20% occurring only once. The chain combines TRDV2 with TRDJ1, with 7 nucleotides matching TRDD3. The receptor comes from a human donor. It is not recorded whose cells these are; they may come from a transplant donor. The specimen was gamma-delta T cells. The CDR3 region is CACNPLPTGILLYTDKLIF. The DNA for the CDR3 is TGTGCCTGTAATCCTCTCCCTACTGGGATACTATTGTACACCGATAAACTCATCTTT.